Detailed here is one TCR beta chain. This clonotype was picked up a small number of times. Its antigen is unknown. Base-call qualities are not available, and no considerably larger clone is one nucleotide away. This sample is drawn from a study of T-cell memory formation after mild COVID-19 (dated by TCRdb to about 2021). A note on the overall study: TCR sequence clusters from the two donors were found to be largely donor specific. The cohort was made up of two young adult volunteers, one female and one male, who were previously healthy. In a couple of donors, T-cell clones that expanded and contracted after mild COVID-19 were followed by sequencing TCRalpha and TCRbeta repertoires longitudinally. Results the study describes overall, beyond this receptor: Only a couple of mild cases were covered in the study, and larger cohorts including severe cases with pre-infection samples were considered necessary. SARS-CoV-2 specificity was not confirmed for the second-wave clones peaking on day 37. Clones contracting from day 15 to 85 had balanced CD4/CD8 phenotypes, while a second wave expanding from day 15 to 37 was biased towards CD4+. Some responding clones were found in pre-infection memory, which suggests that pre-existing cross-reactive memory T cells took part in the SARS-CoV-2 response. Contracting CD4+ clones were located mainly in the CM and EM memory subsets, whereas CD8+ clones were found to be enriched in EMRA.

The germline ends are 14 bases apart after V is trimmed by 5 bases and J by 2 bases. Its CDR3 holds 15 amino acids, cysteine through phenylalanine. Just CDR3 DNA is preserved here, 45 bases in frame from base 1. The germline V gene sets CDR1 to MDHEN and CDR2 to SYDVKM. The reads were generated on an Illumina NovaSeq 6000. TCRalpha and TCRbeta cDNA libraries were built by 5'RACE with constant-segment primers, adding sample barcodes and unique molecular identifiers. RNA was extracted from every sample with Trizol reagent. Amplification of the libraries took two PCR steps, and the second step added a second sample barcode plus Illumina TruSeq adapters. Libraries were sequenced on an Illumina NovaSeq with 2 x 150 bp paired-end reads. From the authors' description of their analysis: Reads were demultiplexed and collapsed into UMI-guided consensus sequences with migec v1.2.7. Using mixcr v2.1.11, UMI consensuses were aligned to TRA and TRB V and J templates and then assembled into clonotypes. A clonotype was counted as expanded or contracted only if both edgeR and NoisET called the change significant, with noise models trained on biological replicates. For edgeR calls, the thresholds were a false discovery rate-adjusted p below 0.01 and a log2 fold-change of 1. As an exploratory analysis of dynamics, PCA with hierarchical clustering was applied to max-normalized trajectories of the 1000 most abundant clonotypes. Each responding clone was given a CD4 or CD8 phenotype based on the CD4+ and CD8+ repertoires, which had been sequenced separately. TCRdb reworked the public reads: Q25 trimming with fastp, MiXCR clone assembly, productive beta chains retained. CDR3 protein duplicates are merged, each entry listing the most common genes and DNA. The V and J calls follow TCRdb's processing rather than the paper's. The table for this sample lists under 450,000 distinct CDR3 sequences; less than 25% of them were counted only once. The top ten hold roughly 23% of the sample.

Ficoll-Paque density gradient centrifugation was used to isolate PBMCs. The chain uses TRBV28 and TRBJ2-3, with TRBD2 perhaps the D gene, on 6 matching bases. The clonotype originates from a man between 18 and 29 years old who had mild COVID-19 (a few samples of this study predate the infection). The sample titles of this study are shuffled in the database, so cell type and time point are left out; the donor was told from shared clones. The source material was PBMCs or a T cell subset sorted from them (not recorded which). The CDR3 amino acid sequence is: CASSPRENPTDTQYF. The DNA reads TGTGCCAGCAGTCCCCGGGAGAACCCCACAGATACGCAGTATTTT.